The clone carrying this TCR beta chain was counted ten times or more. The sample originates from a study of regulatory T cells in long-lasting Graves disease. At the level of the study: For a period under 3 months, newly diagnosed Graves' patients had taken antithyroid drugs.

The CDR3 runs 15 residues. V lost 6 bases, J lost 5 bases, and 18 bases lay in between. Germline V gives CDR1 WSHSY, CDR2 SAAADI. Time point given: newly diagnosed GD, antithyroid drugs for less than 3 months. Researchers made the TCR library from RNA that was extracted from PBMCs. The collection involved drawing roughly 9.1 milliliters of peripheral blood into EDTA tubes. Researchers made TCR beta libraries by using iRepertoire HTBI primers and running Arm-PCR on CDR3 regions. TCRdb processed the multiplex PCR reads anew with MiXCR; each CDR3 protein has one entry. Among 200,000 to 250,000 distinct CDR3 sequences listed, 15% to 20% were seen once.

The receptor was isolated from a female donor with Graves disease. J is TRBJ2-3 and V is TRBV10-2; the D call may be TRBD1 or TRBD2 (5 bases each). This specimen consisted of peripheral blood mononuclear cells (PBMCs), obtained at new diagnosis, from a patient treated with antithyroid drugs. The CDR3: CASRGLAELGDTQYF. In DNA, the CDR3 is TGCGCCAGCAGGGGGCTAGCCGAACTGGGAGATACGCAGTATTTT.